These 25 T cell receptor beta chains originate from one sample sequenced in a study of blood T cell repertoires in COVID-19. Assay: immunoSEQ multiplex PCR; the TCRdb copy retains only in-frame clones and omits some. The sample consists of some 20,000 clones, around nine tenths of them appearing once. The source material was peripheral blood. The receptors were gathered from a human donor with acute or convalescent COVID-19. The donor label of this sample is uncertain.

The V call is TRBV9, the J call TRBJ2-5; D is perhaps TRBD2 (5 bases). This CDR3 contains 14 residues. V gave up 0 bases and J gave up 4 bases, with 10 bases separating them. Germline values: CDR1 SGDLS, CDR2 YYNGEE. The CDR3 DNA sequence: TGTGCCAGCAGCGTAGACAGCGGTCGAGAGACCCAGTACTTC. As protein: CASSVDSGRETQYF.

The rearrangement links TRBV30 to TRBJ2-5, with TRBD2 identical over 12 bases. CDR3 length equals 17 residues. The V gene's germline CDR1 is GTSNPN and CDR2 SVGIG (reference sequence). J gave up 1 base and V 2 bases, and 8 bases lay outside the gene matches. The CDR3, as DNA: TGTGCCTGGAGTTCGTCTAGGACTAGCGGGGTCCAAGAGACCCAGTACTTC. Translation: CAWSSSRTSGVQETQYF.

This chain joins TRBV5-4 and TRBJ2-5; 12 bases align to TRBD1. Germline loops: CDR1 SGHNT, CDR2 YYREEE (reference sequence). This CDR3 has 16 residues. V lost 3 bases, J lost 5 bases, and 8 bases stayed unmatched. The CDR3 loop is CASSWGDRGRRETQYF. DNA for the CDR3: TGTGCCAGCAGCTGGGGGGACAGGGGGCGCAGGGAGACCCAGTACTTC.

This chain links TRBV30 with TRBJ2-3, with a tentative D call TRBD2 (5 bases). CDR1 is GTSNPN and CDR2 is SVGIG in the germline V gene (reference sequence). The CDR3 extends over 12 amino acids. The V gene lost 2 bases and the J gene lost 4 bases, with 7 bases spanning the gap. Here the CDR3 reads CAWSTGADTQYF. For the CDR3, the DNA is TGTGCCTGGAGTACCGGGGCAGATACGCAGTATTTT.

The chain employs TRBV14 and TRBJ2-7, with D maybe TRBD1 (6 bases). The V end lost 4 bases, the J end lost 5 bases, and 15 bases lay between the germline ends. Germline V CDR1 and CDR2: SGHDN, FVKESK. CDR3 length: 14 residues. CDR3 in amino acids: CASSRLQGFDEQYF. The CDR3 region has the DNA TGTGCCAGCAGCCGACTACAGGGTTTCGACGAGCAGTACTTC.

The CDR3 spells CASSLAGTQGGEQYF. DNA of the CDR3: TGTGCCAGCAGCTTAGCGGGGACCCAGGGGGGAGAGCAGTACTTC. This chain connects TRBV7-2 to TRBJ2-7; D is perhaps TRBD1 (7 bases). This CDR3 region has 15 residues. Germline CDR1 is SGHTA and CDR2 is FQGNSA. V gave up 0 bases and J gave up 7 bases, with 16 bases separating them. Together with reference TRBV7-2 and TRBJ2-7, the CDR3 gives the full variable domain: GAGVSQSPSNKVTEKGKDVELRCDPISGHTALYWYRQSLGQGLEFLIYFQGNSAPDKSGLPSDRFSAERTGGSVSTLTIQRTQQEDSAVYLCASSLAGTQGGEQYFGPGTRLTVT.

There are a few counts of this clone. CDR3 sequence (DNA): TGTGCCAGCAGCGTAGCAGTGACAGCGCCCTTGAACATTCAGTACTTC. Its translation: CASSVAVTAPLNIQYF. The chain uses TRBV9 and TRBJ2-4; D perhaps matches TRBD1 (5 bases). The V end lost 0 bases, the J end lost 7 bases, and 17 bases lay between the germline ends. The germline V gene has CDR1 SGDLS and CDR2 YYNGEE. CDR3 size: 16 residues.

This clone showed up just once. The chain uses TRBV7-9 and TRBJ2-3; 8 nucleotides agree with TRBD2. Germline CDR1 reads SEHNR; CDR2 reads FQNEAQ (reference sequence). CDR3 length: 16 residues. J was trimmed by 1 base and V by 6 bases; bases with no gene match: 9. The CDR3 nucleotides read TGTGCCAGCAGTTCCTCCGGGACTAGAGGCACAGATACGCAGTATTTT. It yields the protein CASSSSGTRGTDTQYF.

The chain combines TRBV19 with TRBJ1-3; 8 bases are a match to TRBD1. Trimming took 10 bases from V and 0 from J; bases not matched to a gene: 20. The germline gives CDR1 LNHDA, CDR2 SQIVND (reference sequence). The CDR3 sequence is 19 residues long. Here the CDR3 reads CATKGTGLVRRYSGNTIYF. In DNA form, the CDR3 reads TGTGCCACCAAGGGGACAGGCCTAGTACGACGTTACTCTGGAAACACCATATATTTT.

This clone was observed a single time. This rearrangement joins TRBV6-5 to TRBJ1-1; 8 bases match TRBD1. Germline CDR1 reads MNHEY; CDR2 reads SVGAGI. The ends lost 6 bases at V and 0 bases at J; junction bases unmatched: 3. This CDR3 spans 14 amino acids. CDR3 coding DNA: TGTGCCAGCAGCTGGGACAGGTTGAACACTGAAGCTTTCTTT. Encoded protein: CASSWDRLNTEAFF.

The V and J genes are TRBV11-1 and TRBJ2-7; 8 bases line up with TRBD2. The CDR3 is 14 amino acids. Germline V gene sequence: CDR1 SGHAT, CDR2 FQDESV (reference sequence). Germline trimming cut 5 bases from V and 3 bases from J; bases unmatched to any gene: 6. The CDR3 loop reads CASSPRTSNYEQYF. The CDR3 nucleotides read TGTGCCAGCAGCCCACGGACTAGCAACTACGAGCAGTACTTC.

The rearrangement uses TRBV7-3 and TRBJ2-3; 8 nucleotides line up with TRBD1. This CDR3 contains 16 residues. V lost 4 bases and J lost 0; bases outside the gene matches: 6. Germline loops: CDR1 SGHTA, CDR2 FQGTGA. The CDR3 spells CASSSTGTGSTDTQYF. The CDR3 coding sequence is TGTGCCAGCAGCTCCACCGGGACAGGAAGCACAGATACGCAGTATTTT.

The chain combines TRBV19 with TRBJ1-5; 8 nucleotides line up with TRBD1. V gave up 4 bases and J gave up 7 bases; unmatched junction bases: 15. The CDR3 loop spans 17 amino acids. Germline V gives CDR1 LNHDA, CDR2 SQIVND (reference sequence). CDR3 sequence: CASSSGGDQGAGQPQHF. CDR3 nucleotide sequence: TGTGCCAGTAGTAGTGGGGGAGACCAGGGGGCCGGGCAGCCCCAGCATTTT.

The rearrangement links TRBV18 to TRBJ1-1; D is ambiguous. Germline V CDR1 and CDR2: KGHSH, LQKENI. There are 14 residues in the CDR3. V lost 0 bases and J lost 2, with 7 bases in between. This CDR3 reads CASSPPSVNTEAFF. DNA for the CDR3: TGTGCCAGCTCACCACCGTCAGTCAACACTGAAGCTTTCTTT.

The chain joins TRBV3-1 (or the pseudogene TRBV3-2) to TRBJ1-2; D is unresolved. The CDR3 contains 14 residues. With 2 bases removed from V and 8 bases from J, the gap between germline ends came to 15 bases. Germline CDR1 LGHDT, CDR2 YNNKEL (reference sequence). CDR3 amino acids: CASSQLEGLWGYTF. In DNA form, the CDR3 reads TGTGCCAGCAGCCAATTGGAGGGCCTATGGGGCTACACCTTC.

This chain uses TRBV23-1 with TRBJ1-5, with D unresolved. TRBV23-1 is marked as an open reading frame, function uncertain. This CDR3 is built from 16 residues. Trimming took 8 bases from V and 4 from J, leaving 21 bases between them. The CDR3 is CASPLGSVFRNQPQHF. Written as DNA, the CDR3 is TGCGCCAGCCCTTTGGGGAGTGTATTTCGGAATCAGCCCCAGCATTTT.

CDR3 loop: CASSALGAGELFF. The CDR3 bases are TGCGCCAGCAGCGCACTAGGCGCCGGGGAGCTGTTTTTT. V gene TRBV4-3 combines with J gene TRBJ2-2; tentative D call: TRBD2 (5 bases). V was pared by 5 bases and J by 6 bases, with 10 bases between. Germline V CDR1 and CDR2: LGHNA, YSLEER. The CDR3 is made up of 13 amino acids.

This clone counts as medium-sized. The CDR3 DNA reads TGTGCCAGCAGCTTCGGACAGGGTGAGGGTAACGAGCAGTACTTC. The encoded protein is CASSFGQGEGNEQYF. V usage is TRBV7-9 and J usage is TRBJ2-7; the match to TRBD1 covers 8 bases. The germline CDR1 and CDR2 sequences are SEHNR and FQNEAQ (reference sequence). The CDR3 consists of 15 residues. The J segment lost 5 bases and the V segment lost 3 bases, leaving 9 bases of the junction unmatched.

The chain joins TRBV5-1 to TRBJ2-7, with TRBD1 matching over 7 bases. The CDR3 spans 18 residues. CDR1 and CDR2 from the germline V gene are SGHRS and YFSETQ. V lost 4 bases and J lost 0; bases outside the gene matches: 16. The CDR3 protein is CASSRAAPGQTISYEQYF. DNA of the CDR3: TGCGCCAGCAGCCGTGCCGCCCCGGGACAGACTATCTCCTACGAGCAGTACTTC. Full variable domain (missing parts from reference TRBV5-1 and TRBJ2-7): KAGVTQTPRYLIKTRGQQVTLSCSPISGHRSVSWYQQTPGQGLQFLFEYFSETQRNKGNFPGRFSGRQFSNSRSEMNVSTLELGDSALYLCASSRAAPGQTISYEQYFGPGTRLTVT.

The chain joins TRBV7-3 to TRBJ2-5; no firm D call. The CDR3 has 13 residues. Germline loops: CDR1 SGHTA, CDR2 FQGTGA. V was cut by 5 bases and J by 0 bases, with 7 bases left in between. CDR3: CASSRDNQETQYF. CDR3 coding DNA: TGTGCCAGCAGCCGAGACAACCAAGAGACCCAGTACTTC. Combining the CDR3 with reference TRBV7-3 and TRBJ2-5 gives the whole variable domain GAGVSQTPSNKVTEKGKYVELRCDPISGHTALYWYRQSLGQGPEFLIYFQGTGAADDSGLPNDRFFAVRPEGSVSTLKIQRTERGDSAVYLCASSRDNQETQYFGPGTRLLVL.

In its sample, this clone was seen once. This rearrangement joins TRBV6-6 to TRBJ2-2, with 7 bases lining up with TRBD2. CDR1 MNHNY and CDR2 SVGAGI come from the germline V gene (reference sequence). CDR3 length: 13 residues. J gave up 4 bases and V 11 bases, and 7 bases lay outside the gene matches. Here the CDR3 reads CAFRGSGTGELFF. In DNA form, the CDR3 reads TGTGCCTTCCGCGGGAGCGGCACCGGGGAGCTGTTTTTT.

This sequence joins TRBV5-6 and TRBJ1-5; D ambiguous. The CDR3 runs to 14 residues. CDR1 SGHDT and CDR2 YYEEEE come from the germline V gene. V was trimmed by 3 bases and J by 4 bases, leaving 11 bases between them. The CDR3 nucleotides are TGTGCCAGCAGCTCCCAGCGGGAGAATCAGCCCCAGCATTTT. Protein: CASSSQRENQPQHF.

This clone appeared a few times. CDR3 DNA sequence: TGTGCCAGTCAGACAGGGTCGGCGGGGAATGAGCAGTTCTTC. Translating it yields CASQTGSAGNEQFF. This chain links TRBV19 with TRBJ2-1; the D gene is possibly TRBD1 (7 bases). The germline V gene has CDR1 LNHDA and CDR2 SQIVND (reference sequence). The V and J ends lost 8 bases and 7 bases respectively, with 18 bases between them. This CDR3 is built from 14 residues.

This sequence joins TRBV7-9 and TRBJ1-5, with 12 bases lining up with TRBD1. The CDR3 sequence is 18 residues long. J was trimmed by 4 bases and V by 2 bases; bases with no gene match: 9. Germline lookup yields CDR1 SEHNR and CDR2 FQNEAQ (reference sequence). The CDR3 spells CASSLLGQGAVGNQPQHF. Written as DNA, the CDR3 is TGTGCCAGCAGCTTACTGGGACAGGGGGCCGTCGGGAATCAGCCCCAGCATTTT.

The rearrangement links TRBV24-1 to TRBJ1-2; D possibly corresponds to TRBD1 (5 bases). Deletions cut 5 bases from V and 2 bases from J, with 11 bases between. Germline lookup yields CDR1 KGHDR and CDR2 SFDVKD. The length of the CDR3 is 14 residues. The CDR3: CATSGRQRNYGYTF. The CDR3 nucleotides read TGTGCCACCAGTGGGAGACAGAGGAACTATGGCTACACCTTC.